Listed below are T cell receptor beta chains from one sample, sequenced in a study of cytomegalovirus exposure and HLA in healthy donors. Data came from immunoSEQ multiplex PCR; TCRdb stores just in-frame clones and leaves some out. The table records 150,000 or so clones, about 80% of them present only once. Sequences were obtained from PBMCs. These receptors all come from a man younger than 40 in good health and CMV-seronegative. The CDR3 runs from the conserved cysteine through the conserved F or W. A D gene is named only where the DNA matches it firmly. Size values are once, few and many counts, or a class for expanded clones, and some rows have none.

abundance,v_gene,j_gene,d_gene,CDR3aa,CDR3nt
once,TRBV5-6,TRBJ2-1,TRBD1,CASSQQGTARDEQFF,TGTGCCAGCAGCCAACAAGGGACAGCAAGGGATGAGCAGTTCTTC
-,TRBV11-3,TRBJ2-7,-,CASSLESGVEQYF,TGTGCCAGCAGCTTAGAGTCAGGGGTCGAGCAGTACTTC
-,TRBV5-1,TRBJ2-7,-,CASSLDVAGVTYEQYF,TGCGCCAGCAGCTTGGATGTCGCAGGGGTCACCTACGAGCAGTACTTC
-,TRBV28,TRBJ2-5,TRBD1,CASSFLGQEAGEQYF,TGTGCCAGCAGTTTCCTCGGACAGGAGGCCGGGGAGCAGTACTTC
-,TRBV6-5,TRBJ2-7,-,CASSYSGDYEQYF,TGTGCCAGCAGTTATTCGGGGGACTACGAGCAGTACTTC
-,TRBV18,TRBJ1-2,TRBD1,CASTSGQGAYTF,TGTGCCAGCACCTCGGGACAGGGGGCCTACACCTTC
-,TRBV6-6,TRBJ1-1,-,CASSRGDMGPTEAFF,TGTGCCAGCAGTCGAGGGGACATGGGCCCCACTGAAGCTTTCTTT
-,TRBV29-1,TRBJ2-3,-,CSVVRGAETSTDTQYF,TGCAGCGTTGTCCGGGGGGCCGAGACTAGCACAGATACGCAGTATTTT
-,TRBV10-1,TRBJ2-3,-,CASNDNTDTQYF,TGCGCCAGCAACGACAACACAGATACGCAGTATTTT
-,TRBV5-1,TRBJ1-2,-,CASRSTAPFGGYTF,TGCGCCAGCAGGTCGACAGCTCCCTTCGGGGGCTACACCTTC
-,TRBV7-9,TRBJ1-6,-,CASSQIQGEGSPLHF,TGTGCCAGCAGCCAGATCCAAGGGGAAGGTTCACCCCTCCACTTT
-,TRBV7-3,TRBJ1-2,TRBD1,CASSLPEDRGSYTF,TGTGCCAGCAGCTTACCGGAAGACAGGGGTAGCTACACCTTC
-,TRBV6-6,TRBJ1-2,-,CASSYVAGDNYGYTF,TGTGCCAGCAGTTACGTAGCGGGGGATAACTATGGCTACACCTTC
once,TRBV7-2,TRBJ2-1,-,CASSLFASSNEQFF,TGTGCCAGCAGCTTATTTGCTAGCTCAAATGAGCAGTTCTTC
-,TRBV30,TRBJ2-7,TRBD2,CAWSLAGASYEQYF,TGTGCCTGGAGTCTAGCGGGAGCATCCTACGAGCAGTACTTC
-,TRBV19,TRBJ2-3,-,CASSPGERAYTDTQYF,TGTGCCAGTAGTCCCGGGGAGCGGGCCTACACAGATACGCAGTATTTT
once,TRBV6-5,TRBJ2-1,-,CASRGLGAYNEQFF,TGTGCCAGCCGTGGGCTCGGTGCCTACAATGAGCAGTTCTTC
-,TRBV5-4,TRBJ2-1,TRBD1,CASSGRDRNYNEQFF,TGTGCCAGCAGCGGCCGGGACAGGAATTACAATGAGCAGTTCTTC
-,TRBV6-1,TRBJ1-4,TRBD1,CASSVRQGGNEKLFF,TGTGCCAGCAGTGTTCGACAGGGCGGGAATGAAAAACTGTTTTTT
-,TRBV5-4,TRBJ2-2,TRBD1,CASSRQGAGELFF,TGTGCCAGCAGCAGGCAGGGGGCCGGGGAGCTGTTTTTT
-,TRBV25-1,TRBJ2-2,TRBD2,CASSPPRGGFMDTGELFF,TGTGCCAGCAGTCCGCCCCGGGGGGGGTTCATGGACACCGGGGAGCTGTTTTTT
once,TRBV7-9,TRBJ2-7,-,CASSLGGLSSYEQYF,TGTGCCAGCAGCTTAGGAGGCCTGAGCTCCTACGAGCAGTACTTC
-,TRBV5-1,TRBJ2-1,TRBD2,CASSLVLAGLNEQFF,TGCGCCAGCAGCTTGGTGCTAGCGGGGCTCAATGAGCAGTTCTTC
-,TRBV4-2,TRBJ2-3,-,CASSPRRDRSDTQYF,TGTGCCAGCAGCCCCCGGCGGGATAGATCAGATACGCAGTATTTT
-,TRBV25-1,TRBJ2-1,TRBD2,CASSDTARTSGSGEQFF,TGTGCCAGCAGTGACACCGCTCGGACTAGCGGGAGTGGTGAGCAGTTCTTC
-,TRBV7-3,TRBJ2-3,TRBD1,CASSLSPGTGRTDTQYF,TGTGCCAGCAGCTTATCCCCTGGGACAGGGAGGACAGATACGCAGTATTTT
-,TRBV9,TRBJ2-4,TRBD1,CASSPGQGFGENIQYF,TGTGCCAGCAGCCCGGGACAGGGTTTCGGTGAAAACATTCAGTACTTC
-,TRBV9,TRBJ2-1,TRBD1,CASSTRDSLHNEQFF,TGTGCCAGCAGTACCCGGGACAGCCTACACAATGAGCAGTTCTTC
-,TRBV2,TRBJ2-1,-,CASVREGVGNEQFF,TGTGCCAGCGTGAGGGAGGGGGTTGGGAATGAGCAGTTCTTC
-,TRBV4-1,TRBJ1-4,TRBD1,CASSLQGVGEKLFF,TGCGCCAGCAGCCTACAGGGGGTAGGTGAAAAACTGTTTTTT